The T cell receptor (beta chain) under discussion was sequenced for a study of T cell changes during pregnancy in multiple sclerosis. V was pared by 2 bases and J by 7 bases, with 8 bases of the junction left unmatched. The CDR3 loop spans 14 amino acids. The V gene's germline CDR1 is SGHAT and CDR2 FQNNGV. This clone showed up just once. Profiling relied on immunoSEQ multiplex PCR, and the TCRdb table lists in-frame clones only, not all of them. The sample holds fewer than 100,000 clones, around 91% seen once. This TCR derives from a female donor with multiple sclerosis, enrolled in a pregnancy study. The sample consisted of peripheral blood, taken before pregnancy. The chain couples TRBV11-2 to TRBJ2-7, with 7 bases lining up with TRBD2. The CDR3 DNA is TGTGCCAGCAGCTTAACGGGGGGTCCTGGGGAGCAGTACTTC. Protein sequence: CASSLTGGPGEQYF.